What follows are 3 T cell receptor beta chains derived from one specimen sequenced in a study of Graves' ophthalmopathy and Graves' hyperthyroidism. TCR beta CDR3 amplification used RNA transcripts. The first-round RT-PCR employed HTBI primers together with the Qiagen OneStep RT-PCR kit. A multiplex PCR was then performed as the second round. A single record per CDR3 protein comes from TCRdb applying MiXCR to the multiplex PCR reads. The sample includes roughly 220,000 distinct CDR3 sequences, less than 55% of them seen just once. Sequences were obtained from peripheral blood. Receptors were obtained from an adult man with Graves' ophthalmopathy.

The gene calls are TRBV7-3 and TRBJ2-6; D is ambiguous. V lost 6 bases and J lost 3, with 9 bases in between. The CDR3 has 14 amino acids. Germline V CDR1 and CDR2: SGHTA, FQGTGA. CDR3 DNA: TGTGCCAGCAGTCCATCGTTTGGGGCCAACGTCCTGACTTTC. It encodes CASSPSFGANVLTF.

CDR3 protein: CASSPTGREDTQYF. The CDR3 coding sequence is TGTGCCAGCAGCCCCACCGGACGGGAAGATACGCAGTACTTC. This chain links TRBV7-9 with TRBJ2-5; possibly TRBD2 for D (5 bases). V lost 5 bases and J lost 11, with 21 bases in between. The CDR3 length is 14 residues. Germline V gene lookup returns CDR1 SEHNR and CDR2 FQNEAQ (reference sequence).

V gene TRBV2 combines with J gene TRBJ1-4; D unclear. CDR1 is SNHLY, CDR2 FYNNEI, per germline. This CDR3 has 13 amino acids. V was trimmed by 6 bases and J by 8 bases, leaving 13 bases between them. CDR3 DNA: TGTGCCAGCAGCTATCAAGGTGGAGAAAAACTGTTTTTT. Its translation is CASSYQGGEKLFF.